These 28 T cell receptor beta chains came from one sample sequenced in a study of cytomegalovirus exposure and HLA in healthy donors. Sequenced by immunoSEQ multiplex PCR; TCRdb stores in-frame clones only, minus some. The sample includes some 130,000 clones, approximately 84% of them seen just once. Sequencing was done on a sample of PBMCs. These receptor sequences come from a man aged 30 to 39 in good health and CMV-seropositive.

The J gene is TRBJ2-7, the V gene TRBV5-6, with D perhaps TRBD2 (6 bases). Germline CDR1 is SGHDT and CDR2 is YYEEEE. Trimming removed 2 bases from V and 7 bases from J, with 16 bases in between. There are 14 residues in the CDR3. CDR3 coding DNA: TGTGCCAGCAGCTTTGCGATTAGCGGAAGGGAGCAGTACTTC. This sequence encodes CASSFAISGREQYF.

This clone was observed a handful of times. This chain joins TRBV7-6 and TRBJ2-7, with D unresolved. The CDR3 spans 15 residues. V was pared by 1 base and J by 3 bases, with 13 bases between. Germline V CDR1 and CDR2: SGHVS, FNYEAQ. The CDR3: CASSLGVTPDYEQYF. CDR3 DNA sequence: TGTGCCAGCAGCTTAGGTGTCACTCCCGACTACGAGCAGTACTTC. Full variable domain (remainder filled in from reference TRBV7-6 and TRBJ2-7): GAGVSQSPRYKVTKRGQDVALRCDPISGHVSLYWYRQALGQGPEFLTYFNYEAQQDKSGLPNDRFSAERPEGSISTLTIQRTEQRDSAMYRCASSLGVTPDYEQYFGPGTRLTVT.

The chain employs TRBV5-6 and TRBJ1-1, with 7 nucleotides matching TRBD1. V dropped 1 base and J dropped 4; count of bases not matched to a gene: 4. The CDR3 sequence is 14 residues long. Germline CDR1 reads SGHDT; CDR2 reads YYEEEE. The CDR3 loop is CASSLRQGGTEAFF. The DNA of the CDR3 is TGTGCCAGCAGCTTGCGACAGGGTGGCACTGAAGCTTTCTTT.

The chain carries TRBV5-1 and TRBJ1-6; 7 nucleotides agree with TRBD1. Losses at the gene ends were 3 bases for V and 6 bases for J; bases not matched to a gene: 3. This CDR3 spans 14 amino acids. Germline V lookup: CDR1 SGHRS, CDR2 YFSETQ. The CDR3 bases are TGCGCCAGCAGCTCGGGACAGACTAATTCACCCCTCCACTTT. Translating it yields CASSSGQTNSPLHF.

The V and J genes are TRBV4-2 and TRBJ2-3; D not resolved. V was cut by 0 bases and J by 7 bases, with 20 bases left in between. From germline, CDR1 is LGHNA and CDR2 YNFKEQ. The CDR3 length is 17 residues. CDR3 in amino acids: CASSQEFVILQRHTQYF. CDR3 DNA: TGTGCCAGCAGCCAAGAATTTGTTATCTTACAGAGACATACGCAGTATTTT.

The chain carries TRBV30 and TRBJ1-5; D is perhaps TRBD1 (6 bases). The CDR3 consists of 14 residues. In germline, CDR1 is GTSNPN, CDR2 SVGIG (reference sequence). Trimming pared 3 bases from V and 3 bases from J, leaving 12 bases between. The CDR3 here is CAWSFDRFNQPQHF. The CDR3 nucleotides are TGTGCCTGGAGCTTCGACAGGTTCAATCAGCCCCAGCATTTT.

The chain links TRBV7-6 to TRBJ2-3; 8 bases line up with TRBD2. The CDR3 loop spans 15 amino acids. Trimming at V came to 2 bases and at J to 5 bases, leaving 6 bases not matched to a gene. Germline CDR1 is SGHVS and CDR2 is FNYEAQ. The CDR3 region has the DNA TGTGCCAGCAGCTTACTGCGGGGGGTGGTAGATACGCAGTATTTT. It encodes CASSLLRGVVDTQYF. The full variable domain, rest sourced from reference TRBV7-6 and TRBJ2-3, is GAGVSQSPRYKVTKRGQDVALRCDPISGHVSLYWYRQALGQGPEFLTYFNYEAQQDKSGLPNDRFSAERPEGSISTLTIQRTEQRDSAMYRCASSLLRGVVDTQYFGPGTRLTVL.

The J gene is TRBJ2-2, the V gene TRBV4-3; TRBD2 matches at 9 bases. Germline V gene lookup returns CDR1 LGHNA and CDR2 YSLEER. V was pared by 2 bases and J by 4 bases, with 11 bases of the junction left unmatched. This CDR3 contains 18 residues. DNA for the CDR3: TGCGCCAGCAGCCAACAAACTTTAGCGGGGGTCGGCACCGGGGAGCTGTTTTTT. Amino acid sequence: CASSQQTLAGVGTGELFF.

The V and J genes are TRBV11-3 and TRBJ1-1, with D unclear. Per the germline V gene, CDR1 is SGHNT and CDR2 is YENEEA. The CDR3 covers 14 residues. Trimming removed 0 bases from V and 1 base from J, with 6 bases in between. This chain's CDR3 is CASSLEWQNTEAFF. The CDR3 region has the DNA TGTGCCAGCAGCTTAGAGTGGCAGAACACTGAAGCTTTCTTT.

The CDR3, as DNA: TGTGCCAGCAGTGAACAGCGCCGGGGTAACTATGGCTACACCTTC. It translates to CASSEQRRGNYGYTF. The gene calls are TRBV6-1 and TRBJ1-2; D gene unclear. Deletions cut 2 bases from V and 1 base from J, with 11 bases between. Per germline, CDR1 MNHNS and CDR2 SASEGT. The CDR3 contains 15 residues.

This chain uses TRBV6-1 with TRBJ1-4, with 7 bases identical to TRBD1. CDR3 length: 16 amino acids. Germline CDR1 reads MNHNS; CDR2 reads SASEGT. The trim removed 3 bases at V and 1 base at J, leaving 5 bases unmatched. CDR3 nucleotides: TGTGCCAGCAGTGACCGGGACAGAAGAACTAATGAAAAACTGTTTTTT. Translated, it gives CASSDRDRRTNEKLFF.

The chain couples TRBV9 to TRBJ2-7, with 10 bases lining up with TRBD2. The length of the CDR3 is 15 residues. CDR1 and CDR2 (germline): SGDLS, YYNGEE. V gave up 4 bases and J gave up 3 bases; unmatched junction bases: 7. The CDR3 nucleotides are TGTGCCAGCAGCCCATCGGGACTAGCGTACTACGAGCAGTACTTC. Protein product: CASSPSGLAYYEQYF. Based on the CDR3 plus reference TRBV9 and TRBJ2-7, the full variable domain is DSGVTQTPKHLITATGQRVTLRCSPRSGDLSVYWYQQSLDQGLQFLIQYYNGEERAKGNILERFSAQQFPDLHSELNLSSLELGDSALYFCASSPSGLAYYEQYFGPGTRLTVT.

This clone has a handful of counts. The chain combines TRBV6-6 with TRBJ1-3; 10 bases agree with TRBD1. V was clipped by 6 bases and J by 4 bases; unmatched bases: 6. Germline loops: CDR1 MNHNY, CDR2 SVGAGI (reference sequence). The CDR3 sequence is 15 residues long. CDR3 sequence: CASRDGTGAGNTIYF. In DNA form, the CDR3 reads TGTGCCAGCAGGGACGGGACAGGGGCCGGAAACACCATATATTTT.

V usage is TRBV10-3 and J usage is TRBJ1-5, with D maybe TRBD1 (6 bases). CDR1 and CDR2 from the germline V gene are ENHRY and SYGVKD. CDR3 length: 13 amino acids. Written as DNA, the CDR3 is TGTTCTATTAGTGGGGGCAGCAATCAGCCCCAGCATTTT. The encoded protein is CSISGGSNQPQHF.

The V and J genes are TRBV18 and TRBJ1-1, with 8 positions matching TRBD1. This CDR3 contains 16 residues. After removal of 0 bases from V and 4 bases from J, the junction contained 7 bases not matched to a gene. Germline-derived CDR1 and CDR2 are KGHSH and LQKENI. The CDR3 spells CASSPPGQGISTEAFF. CDR3 coding DNA: TGTGCCAGCTCACCACCCGGACAGGGCATATCCACTGAAGCTTTCTTT.

The rearrangement uses TRBV10-3 and TRBJ1-2, with a tentative D call TRBD1 (5 bases). Germline V gene lookup returns CDR1 ENHRY and CDR2 SYGVKD. This CDR3 has 14 amino acids. DNA of the CDR3: TGTGCTTCCATGGGTGGGGCCGATGCCTATGGCTACACCTTC. Encoded protein: CASMGGADAYGYTF.

This chain uses TRBV10-2 with TRBJ2-7, with D possibly TRBD2 on 7 matching bases. The CDR3 spans 15 residues. CDR1 is WSHSY, CDR2 SAAADI, per germline. V shed 4 bases and J shed 3 bases, with 16 bases lying between them. In DNA, the CDR3 is TGCGCCAGCAGTGGGGAAGGGGGGGGGAGCTACGAGCAGTACTTC. As protein: CASSGEGGGSYEQYF.

V is TRBV19 and J is TRBJ2-1, with 9 bases fitting TRBD2. Per the germline V gene, CDR1 is LNHDA and CDR2 is SQIVND (reference sequence). The CDR3 consists of 16 residues. V was clipped by 5 bases and J by 9 bases; unmatched bases: 14. CDR3 DNA: TGTGCCAGTAGTGAATTCGTAGCGGGGGCAGTTAGTGAGCAGTTCTTC. Residues: CASSEFVAGAVSEQFF.

The gene calls are TRBV10-3 and TRBJ2-7, with 8 bases lining up with TRBD1. Germline lookup yields CDR1 ENHRY and CDR2 SYGVKD. V shed 6 bases, J shed 3 bases, and the junction held 7 bases outside the gene matches. CDR3 length: 14 amino acids. The CDR3 loop reads CAIRVGTGDYEQYF. The CDR3, as DNA: TGTGCCATCAGGGTGGGGACAGGAGACTACGAGCAGTACTTC.

The J gene is TRBJ2-7, the V gene TRBV25-1, with D maybe TRBD1 (6 bases). The V gene's germline CDR1 is MGHDK and CDR2 SYGVNS. V was cut by 5 bases and J by 1 base, with 15 bases left in between. The CDR3 has 15 amino acids. The CDR3 protein is CASSKANRESYEQYF. In DNA form, the CDR3 reads TGTGCCAGCAGTAAGGCGAACAGGGAGTCCTACGAGCAGTACTTC.

V usage is TRBV21-1 and J usage is TRBJ1-2; the table's D gene call, TRBD1, was not cross checked with the DNA. TRBV21-1 is an annotated pseudogene. The CDR3 spans 13 residues. CDR3 nucleotides: TGTGCCAGCTTTACACCAGAATCTTATGGCTACACCTTC. This translates into CASFTPESYGYTF.

The rearrangement links TRBV27 to TRBJ2-7; TRBD2 matches at 7 bases. This CDR3 region has 12 residues. Trimming at V came to 3 bases and at J to 6 bases, leaving 2 bases not matched to a gene. CDR1 and CDR2 from the germline V gene are MNHEY and SMNVEV (reference sequence). CDR3 sequence: CASSFSGGEQYF. CDR3 nucleotides: TGTGCCAGCAGTTTTTCGGGGGGCGAGCAGTACTTC.

The chain uses TRBV2 and TRBJ2-1, with D perhaps TRBD1 (6 bases). V shed 5 bases and J shed 1 base, with 15 bases lying between them. Germline V gene data show CDR1 as SNHLY and CDR2 as FYNNEI. This CDR3 has 16 residues. The CDR3 coding sequence is TGTGCCAGCAGTCGGGAAGGGGGATTATCCTACAATGAGCAGTTCTTC. This codes for CASSREGGLSYNEQFF.

The chain recombines TRBV2 with TRBJ2-7; TRBD1 matches at 7 bases. Trimming took 6 bases from V and 7 from J; bases not matched to a gene: 12. Per germline, CDR1 SNHLY and CDR2 FYNNEI. This CDR3 is built from 14 residues. CDR3 sequence: CASSLQGPTGEQYF. Here the CDR3 DNA reads TGTGCCAGCAGCTTACAGGGGCCCACGGGTGAGCAGTACTTC.

The chain joins TRBV11-1 to TRBJ2-3; a weak D match, TRBD1 (6 bases). Between the trimmed V and J ends, which lost 4 bases and 0 bases, there was a span of 14 bases. The germline V gene encodes CDR1 SGHAT and CDR2 FQDESV (reference sequence). The CDR3 is 16 residues long. The CDR3 DNA sequence: TGTGCCAGCAGCTCCACAGGGTTTTCTAGCACAGATACGCAGTATTTT. Amino acid sequence: CASSSTGFSSTDTQYF.

CDR3 DNA sequence: TGTGCCAGCAGCCAAGGCGGGACCTACGAGCAGTACTTC. Translated, it gives CASSQGGTYEQYF. V is TRBV4-2 and J is TRBJ2-7, with TRBD2 as a possible D gene (6 bases). CDR3 size: 13 residues. The V end lost 1 base, the J end lost 2 bases, and 6 bases lay between the germline ends. The V gene's germline CDR1 is LGHNA and CDR2 YNFKEQ.

As concerns this clone: Other DNA variants within this sample encode the same CDR3. The chain has TRBV18 and TRBJ1-2, with TRBD1 matching over 7 bases. This CDR3 spans 13 amino acids. The junction had 2 bases not matched to a gene; V was cut back by 3 bases and J by 4 bases. From germline, CDR1 is KGHSH and CDR2 LQKENI. The CDR3 reads CASSPDRVYGYTF. The CDR3 coding sequence is TGTGCCAGCTCACCCGACAGGGTCTATGGCTACACCTTC.

This clone was observed a single time. Other DNA sequences of this sample code for an identical CDR3. The genes are TRBV5-1 and TRBJ1-1, with D possibly TRBD1 on 5 matching bases. Germline-derived CDR1 and CDR2 are SGHRS and YFSETQ. V lost 0 bases and J 1 base, leaving 7 bases between the germline ends. This CDR3 spans 14 amino acids. The CDR3 DNA is TGCGCCAGCAGCTTGGAGCAGGGGAACACTGAAGCTTTCTTT. It translates to CASSLEQGNTEAFF.